The 27 T cell receptor beta chains in this list originate from one sample, sequenced in a study of shared clonotypes between healthy human individuals. Here immunoSEQ multiplex PCR was the method, and the copy in TCRdb shows in-frame clones only, minus some. The table has nearly 1 million clones, 76% seen once. Specimen: memory CD4+ T cells sorted from blood. Described subset: CD45RA-negative fraction. Receptors were obtained from a man in his late teens or twenties in good health.

This chain joins TRBV5-6 and TRBJ2-1; TRBD2 is a possible D gene (6 bases). From germline, CDR1 is SGHDT and CDR2 YYEEEE. The V and J ends lost 0 bases and 0 bases respectively, with 10 bases between them. This CDR3 is 16 amino acids long. The CDR3 bases are TGTGCCAGCAGCTTGGAACGGGAGAGCTCCTACAATGAGCAGTTCTTC. It yields the protein CASSLERESSYNEQFF.

Details on this clone: A read error is possible here, since a much larger clone lies one base away. The sample contains more than one DNA sequence encoding this CDR3. The rearrangement joins TRBV7-2 to TRBJ1-1; no reliable D call. V lost 2 bases and J 1 base, leaving 5 bases between the germline ends. This CDR3 spans 13 amino acids. Germline V lookup: CDR1 SGHTA, CDR2 FQGNSA. CDR3 region: CASSLKRNTEAFF. The CDR3, as DNA: TGTGCCAGCAGCTTAAAACGGAACACTGAAGCTTTCTTT.

V and J are TRBV6-1 and TRBJ1-2, with 10 bases matching TRBD1. The V and J ends lost 2 bases and 3 bases, in that order; junction bases with no gene match: 6. The CDR3 length is 16 residues. The germline CDR1 and CDR2 sequences are MNHNS and SASEGT. CDR3 nucleotide sequence: TGTGCCAGCAGTGAATCTGGGACAGGGGCGGACTATGGCTACACCTTC. Translating gives CASSESGTGADYGYTF.

This rearrangement joins TRBV7-9 to TRBJ1-1, with TRBD1 matching 8 bases. CDR1 is SEHNR, CDR2 FQNEAQ, per germline (reference sequence). V was clipped by 3 bases and J by 12 bases; unmatched bases: 3. This CDR3 is 11 amino acids long. As DNA, the CDR3 is TGTGCCAGCAGCTTTGACAGGGGAACTTTCTTT. Translation: CASSFDRGTFF.

This clone was counted at least ten times. The CDR3 coding sequence is TGTGCCAGCAGCGTCACTCCGACAGGGGAAGAATCACCCCTCCACTTT. This sequence encodes CASSVTPTGEESPLHF. The chain is built from TRBV9 and TRBJ1-6; TRBD1 aligns across 8 bases. Germline V gene sequence: CDR1 SGDLS, CDR2 YYNGEE. Trimming removed 2 bases from V and 10 bases from J; junction bases left unmatched: 11. There are 16 residues in the CDR3.

The CDR3 is CASSARPTGTGSYNEQFF. Here the CDR3 DNA reads TGTGCCAGCAGCGCCCGACCCACTGGGACGGGTTCCTACAATGAGCAGTTCTTC. V usage is TRBV9 and J usage is TRBJ2-1; D may match TRBD1 or TRBD2 (5 bases each). Germline CDR1 and CDR2: SGDLS and YYNGEE. Trimming cost V 3 bases and J 1 base, with 20 bases left between them. The CDR3 extends over 18 amino acids.

The chain couples TRBV7-2 to TRBJ1-5, with 7 bases fitting TRBD1. The length of the CDR3 is 12 residues. V shed 4 bases, J shed 9 bases, and the junction held 3 bases outside the gene matches. Germline CDR1 is SGHTA and CDR2 is FQGNSA. The chain's CDR3 is CASSWQGGPQHF. CDR3 DNA: TGTGCCAGCAGCTGGCAGGGGGGGCCCCAGCATTTT.

Regarding this clone: This CDR3 is also generated by other DNA sequences in the sample. This sequence joins TRBV6-1 and TRBJ1-5; TRBD1 is a possible D gene (5 bases). CDR3 size: 12 residues. Between the trimmed V and J ends, which lost 3 bases and 7 bases, there was a span of 7 bases. CDR1 MNHNS and CDR2 SASEGT come from the germline V gene. The CDR3 spells CASSERGQPQHF. The CDR3 DNA follows: TGTGCCAGCAGTGAGCGGGGGCAGCCCCAGCATTTT.

V is TRBV5-4 and J is TRBJ2-7; 8 bases fit TRBD2. The junction had 12 bases not matched to a gene; V was cut back by 4 bases and J by 3 bases. In germline, CDR1 is SGHNT, CDR2 YYREEE (reference sequence). There are 16 residues in the CDR3. For the CDR3, the DNA is TGTGCCAGCAGCCCCCCTCGGGCGGGAGGAATCTACGAGCAGTACTTC. Translation: CASSPPRAGGIYEQYF.

The chain employs TRBV7-3 and TRBJ2-5; the D gene is possibly TRBD1 (6 bases). Looked up from germline, CDR1 is SGHTA and CDR2 is FQGTGA. V was pared by 2 bases and J by 5 bases, with 15 bases between. The length of the CDR3 is 15 residues. CDR3 bases: TGTGCCAGCAGCTTAGGTGGGGGCTCCATGGAGACCCAGTACTTC. Protein product: CASSLGGGSMETQYF.

The V gene is TRBV4-1, the J gene TRBJ1-6, with TRBD1 identical over 10 bases. The germline gives CDR1 MGHRA, CDR2 YSYEKL. V was clipped by 0 bases and J by 0 bases; unmatched bases: 5. This CDR3 has 19 residues. The CDR3 region has the DNA TGCGCCAGCAGCCAAGATCAGGGACAGGGGTTCTCCTATAATTCACCCCTCCACTTT. Protein product: CASSQDQGQGFSYNSPLHF.

The J gene is TRBJ2-2, the V gene TRBV9; 10 bases are shared with TRBD2. Losses at the gene ends were 1 base for V and 4 bases for J; bases not matched to a gene: 4. Germline CDR1 and CDR2: SGDLS and YYNGEE. The CDR3 is 16 residues long. The CDR3 protein is CASSVLAGGTTGELFF. The CDR3 nucleotides read TGTGCCAGCAGCGTATTAGCGGGGGGCACCACCGGGGAGCTGTTTTTT. The entire variable domain, with the rest obtained from reference TRBV9 and TRBJ2-2, is as follows: DSGVTQTPKHLITATGQRVTLRCSPRSGDLSVYWYQQSLDQGLQFLIQYYNGEERAKGNILERFSAQQFPDLHSELNLSSLELGDSALYFCASSVLAGGTTGELFFGEGSRLTVL.

As for this clone: The same CDR3 is also encoded by other DNA sequences in this sample. The chain uses TRBV6-1 and TRBJ1-2, with D tentatively TRBD1 (5 bases). V lost 2 bases and J 4 bases, leaving 8 bases between the germline ends. Germline CDR1 and CDR2: MNHNS and SASEGT. This CDR3 is 13 amino acids long. CDR3: CASSERGGYGYTF. Written as DNA, the CDR3 is TGTGCCAGCAGTGAAAGGGGCGGCTATGGCTACACCTTC.

The chain links TRBV18 to TRBJ2-1, with D possibly matching TRBD1 (5 bases). The germline gives CDR1 KGHSH, CDR2 LQKENI. The CDR3 is 16 residues long. Trimming took 4 bases from V and 5 from J, leaving 18 bases between them. CDR3 DNA: TGTGCCAGCTCACACAACGAAGGGGTACTACACAATGAGCAGTTCTTC. This gives the protein CASSHNEGVLHNEQFF.

The chain combines TRBV11-3 with TRBJ2-1, with TRBD1 identical over 8 bases. V trimming: 6 bases; J trimming: 5 bases; junction bases outside the gene matches: 3. The CDR3 consists of 13 residues. The germline CDR1 and CDR2 sequences are SGHNT and YENEEA. CDR3 nucleotides: TGTGCCAGCAGAGGACAGGGAGACAATGAGCAGTTCTTC. Amino acid sequence: CASRGQGDNEQFF.

The rearrangement links TRBV9 to TRBJ2-1, with 12 bases fitting TRBD2. The germline gives CDR1 SGDLS, CDR2 YYNGEE. V was pared by 4 bases and J by 7 bases, with 9 bases of the junction left unmatched. This CDR3 has 16 residues. This CDR3 reads CASSPSLLAGGNEQFF. In DNA form, the CDR3 reads TGTGCCAGCAGCCCCTCTTTACTAGCGGGAGGTAATGAGCAGTTCTTC.

This clone was counted only a few times. The J gene is TRBJ1-1, the V gene TRBV5-5; possibly TRBD1 for D (5 bases). Germline V CDR1 and CDR2: SGHKS, YYEKEE (reference sequence). This CDR3 comprises 14 residues. Trimming shortened V by 2 bases and J by 1 base, and 9 bases separated the two germline ends. As DNA, the CDR3 is TGTGCCAGCAGCTTAGCAGACAGGAACACTGAAGCTTTCTTT. This translates into CASSLADRNTEAFF.

The chain employs TRBV28 and TRBJ1-2, with 8 bases aligning to TRBD1. From germline, CDR1 is MDHEN and CDR2 SYDVKM. Unmatched junction bases numbered 3, after V lost 3 bases and J lost 3 bases. This CDR3 has 14 amino acids. The CDR3 region is CASSLTGAYYGYTF. CDR3 nucleotide sequence: TGTGCCAGCAGTTTGACAGGGGCGTACTATGGCTACACCTTC.

About this clone itself: The same CDR3 can be traced to other DNA sequences in this sample. The rearrangement uses TRBV5-6 and TRBJ1-6; D may be TRBD1 (5 bases). Looked up from germline, CDR1 is SGHDT and CDR2 is YYEEEE. The CDR3 runs to 16 residues. V lost 0 bases, J lost 4 bases, and 11 bases lay in between. The CDR3 nucleotides are TGTGCCAGCAGCTTGGAGGGGAGGGGTTATAATTCACCCCTCCACTTT. Amino acid sequence: CASSLEGRGYNSPLHF.

This clone turned up a few times. This chain links TRBV6-1 with TRBJ2-7, with 8 bases matching TRBD2. CDR3 length equals 12 residues. Losses at the gene ends were 5 bases for V and 11 bases for J; bases not matched to a gene: 8. CDR1 is MNHNS, CDR2 SASEGT, per germline. CDR3 sequence reads: CASSSPGGVKYF. CDR3 coding DNA: TGTGCCAGCAGTTCCCCGGGGGGGGTTAAGTACTTC.

This clone has just a few counts. V usage is TRBV5-4 and J usage is TRBJ2-5; 10 bases are a match to TRBD1. CDR3 length equals 14 residues. Per the germline V gene, CDR1 is SGHNT and CDR2 is YYREEE (reference sequence). Germline trimming cut 6 bases from V and 4 bases from J; bases unmatched to any gene: 6. The DNA for the CDR3 is TGTGCCAGCATCCCGGACAGGGGGAGAGAGACCCAGTACTTC. As protein: CASIPDRGRETQYF.

In its sample, this clone was seen a few times. V gene TRBV5-4 combines with J gene TRBJ2-5, with D perhaps being TRBD1 or TRBD2 (5 bases each). V gave up 2 bases and J gave up 5 bases, with 10 bases separating them. The CDR3 totals 13 residues. Germline loops: CDR1 SGHNT, CDR2 YYREEE (reference sequence). The CDR3 nucleotides are TGTGCCAGCAGCTTACGTGGGGGTGAGACCCAGTACTTC. Encoded protein: CASSLRGGETQYF.

The chain has TRBV7-2 and TRBJ2-3; D gene uncertain. The V and J ends lost 4 bases and 1 base respectively, with 6 bases between them. The CDR3 spans 13 residues. Looked up from germline, CDR1 is SGHTA and CDR2 is FQGNSA. The CDR3 loop is CASSYRGTDTQYF. As DNA, the CDR3 is TGTGCCAGCAGCTACCGTGGCACAGATACGCAGTATTTT.

The gene calls are TRBV9 and TRBJ2-2; TRBD2 might be the D (6 bases). Germline CDR1 is SGDLS and CDR2 is YYNGEE. The V and J ends lost 5 bases and 7 bases respectively, with 15 bases between them. This CDR3 region has 14 residues. CDR3 amino acids: CASSTREEGGELFF. CDR3 nucleotide sequence: TGTGCCAGCAGTACCAGGGAGGAGGGCGGGGAGCTGTTTTTT.

The V and J genes are TRBV4-1 and TRBJ1-6; TRBD1 might be the D (6 bases). Germline V gives CDR1 MGHRA, CDR2 YSYEKL. V was shortened by 4 bases and J by 5 bases, with 9 bases between the two germline ends. This CDR3 region has 14 residues. CDR3 nucleotide sequence: TGCGCCAGCAGCCGGACAGAAAATAATTCACCCCTCCACTTT. This codes for CASSRTENNSPLHF.

Written as DNA, the CDR3 is TGTGCCAGCAGCTTAGCGGTAGCGGGAGTTAAAGATGAGCAGTTCTTC. Its translation is CASSLAVAGVKDEQFF. This chain joins TRBV7-8 and TRBJ2-1, with 9 nucleotides matching TRBD2. The CDR3 runs 16 residues. Germline trimming cut 0 bases from V and 8 bases from J; bases unmatched to any gene: 8. The V gene's germline CDR1 is SGHVS and CDR2 FQNEAQ.

The chain employs TRBV7-2 and TRBJ2-5; D could derive from TRBD1 or TRBD2 (7 bases each). The germline V and J ends were trimmed by 5 bases and 5 bases, with 15 bases remaining between them. This CDR3 is 14 amino acids long. CDR1 is SGHTA and CDR2 is FQGNSA in the germline V gene. CDR3 sequence reads: CASSTGRGRETQYF. DNA of the CDR3: TGTGCCAGCAGCACAGGGAGGGGGCGGGAGACCCAGTACTTC.